These T cell receptor beta chains were read from a single sample in a study of T cells after yellow fever vaccination. Using its own MiXCR run on the 5' RACE reads, TCRdb lists one record per CDR3 protein. This table has 9,500 to 15,000 distinct CDR3 sequences, approximately 5% appearing once. The sequencing here drew on PBMCs, either bulk or a sorted T-cell subset (CD4+, CD8+, memory, or dextramer-sorted; not recorded which), taken on the day of the yellow fever booster vaccination. Source of these receptors: a man aged 25 to 45 who received the YFV17D yellow fever vaccine. Both conserved end residues are part of each CDR3. The D gene is left open where the match is weak.

>TRBJ2-6|TRBV9|TRBD1
CASSFGQGVNVLTF
>TRBJ2-3|TRBV5-1|NA
CASSQQGDTQYF
>TRBJ2-7|TRBV7-2|NA
CASRPSGVPAYEQYF
>TRBJ2-2|TRBV7-8|TRBD2
CASKMSGRQNTGELFF
>TRBJ2-2|TRBV29-1|NA
CSVGVLRNTGELFF
>TRBJ1-6|TRBV27|TRBD1
CASSRWDSLNSPLHF
>TRBJ2-7|TRBV9|NA
CASSVAPSVSYEQYF
>TRBJ2-5|TRBV6-5|TRBD2
CASSYRLAGETQYF
>TRBJ1-2|TRBV11-2|TRBD1
CASSLTTGARYYGYTF
>TRBJ2-7|TRBV29-1|NA
CSVGRWGSTYEQYF
>TRBJ2-7|TRBV7-2|TRBD2
CASSLGTSGMAEQYF
>TRBJ2-3|TRBV20-1|NA
CSASSYFLLGPSTDTQYF
>TRBJ2-4|TRBV10-3|TRBD2
CAISASGNAKNIQYF
>TRBJ2-6|TRBV29-1|NA
CSVARSGANVLTF
>TRBJ2-7|TRBV5-8|NA
CAIRSRQISYEQYF
>TRBJ1-2|TRBV19|NA
CASSANRAGYTF
>TRBJ2-3|TRBV7-2|TRBD2
CASSLSFLRGRGTDTQYF
>TRBJ2-1|TRBV9|TRBD2
CASSLNGRDYNEQFF
>TRBJ1-2|TRBV18|NA
CASSPGTLLGSYGYTF
>TRBJ1-3|TRBV5-6|NA
CASSSGLISGNTIYF
>TRBJ2-5|TRBV18|TRBD2
CASSPWTSGSGQETQYF
>TRBJ2-7|TRBV20-1|NA
CSVQQGLDEQYF
>TRBJ2-3|TRBV20-1|TRBD2
CSASKLAGGPTDTQYF
>TRBJ2-2|TRBV20-1|NA
CSAQGYATNTGELFF
>TRBJ1-6|TRBV6-5|NA
CASKKTLNSYNSPLHF
>TRBJ2-1|TRBV6-1|NA
CASSEAPGSPPGEQFF
>TRBJ2-5|TRBV19|NA
CASSNPRDGQETQYF
>TRBJ2-3|TRBV18|TRBD2
CASSSLAGEDTQYF
>TRBJ1-5|TRBV12-3/TRBV12-4|NA
CASSLYGDNQPQHF
>TRBJ2-1|TRBV11-3|TRBD1
CANKWDRGYNEQFF
>TRBJ1-2|TRBV6-5|TRBD1
CASTDRSNYGYTF
>TRBJ1-2|TRBV4-3|NA
CASSQDGLYGYTF
>TRBJ1-4|TRBV12-3/TRBV12-4|NA
CASSIDAKLFF
>TRBJ2-7|TRBV6-2/TRBV6-3|NA
CASRPRQTQDEQYF
>TRBJ1-1|TRBV28|NA
CASMIRNTEAFF
>TRBJ1-5|TRBV12-3/TRBV12-4|TRBD1
CASSRQGSNQPQHF
>TRBJ2-1|TRBV19|NA
CASKTLGDEQFF
>TRBJ1-1|TRBV5-4|NA
CASSPELNTEAFF
>TRBJ2-5|TRBV7-7|NA
CASSRLVETQYF
>TRBJ2-7|TRBV12-3/TRBV12-4|TRBD2
CASTLGLAGVYEQYF
>TRBJ2-3|TRBV18|NA
CASYQGGADTQYF
>TRBJ2-6|TRBV27|NA
CASGRSYSGANVLTF
>TRBJ1-5|TRBV3-1|NA
CACTPAGGLNQPQHF
>TRBJ2-1|TRBV6-2/TRBV6-3|TRBD2
CASRELSGRSYNEQFF
>TRBJ2-5|TRBV7-6|TRBD2
CASSFGLAAGETQYF
>TRBJ2-1|TRBV11-3|TRBD2
CASSPGGLSYNEQFF
>TRBJ2-3|TRBV4-2|TRBD2
CASSHSGRGTDTQYF
>TRBJ1-2|TRBV7-9|NA
CASSQDTYGGGYTF
>TRBJ2-3|TRBV5-1|TRBD2
CASSTGGLAVTQYF
>TRBJ2-7|TRBV18|TRBD2
CASSSETSGRSYEQYF
>TRBJ2-6|TRBV18|NA
CASSPFRTRGANVLTF
>TRBJ2-2|TRBV18|TRBD2
CASSPLAGNTGELFF
>TRBJ2-2|TRBV30|NA
CAWSVRMTGELFF